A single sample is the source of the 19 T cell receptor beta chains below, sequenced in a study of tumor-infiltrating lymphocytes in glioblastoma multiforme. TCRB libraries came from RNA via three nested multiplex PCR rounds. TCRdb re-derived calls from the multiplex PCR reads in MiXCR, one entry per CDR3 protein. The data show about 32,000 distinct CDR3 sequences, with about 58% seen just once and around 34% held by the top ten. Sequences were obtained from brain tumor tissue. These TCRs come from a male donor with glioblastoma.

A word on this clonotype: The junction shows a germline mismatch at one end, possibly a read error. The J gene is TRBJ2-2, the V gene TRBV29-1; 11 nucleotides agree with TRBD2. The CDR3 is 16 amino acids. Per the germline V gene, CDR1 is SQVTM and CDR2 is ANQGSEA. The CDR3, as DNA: TGCAGCGTTGAAGTGGGGACTAGCGGTAACACCAGGGAACTGTTTTTT. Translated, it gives CSVEVGTSGNTRELFF.

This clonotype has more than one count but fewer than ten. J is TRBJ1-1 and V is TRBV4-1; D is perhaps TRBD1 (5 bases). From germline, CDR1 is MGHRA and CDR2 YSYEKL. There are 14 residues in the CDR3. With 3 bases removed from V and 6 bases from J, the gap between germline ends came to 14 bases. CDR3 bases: TGCGCCAGCAGCCACAGTCAGGGCGTCGCTGAAGCTTTCTTT. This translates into CASSHSQGVAEAFF.

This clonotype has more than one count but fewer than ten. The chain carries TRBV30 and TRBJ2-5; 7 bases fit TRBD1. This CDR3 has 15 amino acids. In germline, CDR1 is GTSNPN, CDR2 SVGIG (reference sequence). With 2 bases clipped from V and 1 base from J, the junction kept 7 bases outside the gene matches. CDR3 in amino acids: CAWSPYTGVQETQYF. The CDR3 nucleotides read TGTGCCTGGAGTCCTTACACAGGGGTCCAAGAGACCCAGTACTTC.

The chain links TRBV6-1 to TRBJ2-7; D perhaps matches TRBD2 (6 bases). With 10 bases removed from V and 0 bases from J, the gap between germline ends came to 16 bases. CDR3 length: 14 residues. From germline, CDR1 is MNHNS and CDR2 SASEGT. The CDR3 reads CATRFGGVSYEQYF. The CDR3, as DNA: TGTGCCACCCGGTTCGGGGGTGTCTCCTACGAGCAGTACTTC.

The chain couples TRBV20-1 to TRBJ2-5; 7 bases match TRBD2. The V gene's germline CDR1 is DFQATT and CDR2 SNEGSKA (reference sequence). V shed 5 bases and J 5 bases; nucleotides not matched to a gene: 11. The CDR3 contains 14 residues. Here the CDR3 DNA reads TGCAGTGCTGGACTAGAGGGAGTTTTGGAGACCCAGTACTTC. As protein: CSAGLEGVLETQYF.

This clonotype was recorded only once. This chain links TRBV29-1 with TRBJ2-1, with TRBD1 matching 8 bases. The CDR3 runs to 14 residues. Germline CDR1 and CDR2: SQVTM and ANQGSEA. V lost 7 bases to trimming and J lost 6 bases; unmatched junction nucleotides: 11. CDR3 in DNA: TGCAGCGCGCTCCGGGACAGGAGCGGCAATGAGCAGTTCTTC. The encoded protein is CSALRDRSGNEQFF.

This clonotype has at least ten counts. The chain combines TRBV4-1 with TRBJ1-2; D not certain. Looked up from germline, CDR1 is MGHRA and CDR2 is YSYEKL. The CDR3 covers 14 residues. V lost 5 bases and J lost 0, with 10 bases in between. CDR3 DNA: TGCGCCAGCAGCGGTCGAGGGACTAACTATGGCTACACCTTC. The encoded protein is CASSGRGTNYGYTF.

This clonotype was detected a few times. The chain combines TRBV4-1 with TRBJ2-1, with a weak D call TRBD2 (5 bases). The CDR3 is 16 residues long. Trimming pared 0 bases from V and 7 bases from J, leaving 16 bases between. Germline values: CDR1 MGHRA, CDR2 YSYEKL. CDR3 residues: CASSQDRTRVMNEQFF. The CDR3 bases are TGCGCCAGCAGCCAAGATAGAACGAGGGTGATGAATGAGCAGTTCTTC.

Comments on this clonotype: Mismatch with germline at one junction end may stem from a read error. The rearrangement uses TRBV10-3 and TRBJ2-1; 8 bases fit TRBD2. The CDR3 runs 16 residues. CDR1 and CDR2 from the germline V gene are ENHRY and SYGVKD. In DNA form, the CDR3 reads TGTGCCATCAGTGAGTCTAGCGGGAACTCCCACAATGAGCAGTTCTTC. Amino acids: CAISESSGNSHNEQFF.

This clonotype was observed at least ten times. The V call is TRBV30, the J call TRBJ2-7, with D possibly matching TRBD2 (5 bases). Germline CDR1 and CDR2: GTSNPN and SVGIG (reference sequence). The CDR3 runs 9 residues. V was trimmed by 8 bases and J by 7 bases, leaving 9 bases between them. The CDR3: CAGSDEQYF. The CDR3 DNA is TGTGCCGGTAGCGATGAGCAGTACTTC.

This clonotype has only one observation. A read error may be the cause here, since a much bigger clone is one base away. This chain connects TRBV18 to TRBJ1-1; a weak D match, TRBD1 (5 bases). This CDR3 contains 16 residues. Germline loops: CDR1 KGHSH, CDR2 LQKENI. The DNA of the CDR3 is TGTGCCAGCTCACCCACAGGAGGGTCGCGGGAGACTGAAGCTCTCTTT. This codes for CASSPTGGSRETEALF.

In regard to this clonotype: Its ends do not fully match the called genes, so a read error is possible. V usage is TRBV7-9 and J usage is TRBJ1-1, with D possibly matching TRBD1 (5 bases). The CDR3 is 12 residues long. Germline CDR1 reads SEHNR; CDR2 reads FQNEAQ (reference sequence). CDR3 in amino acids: CAGRLGVTEAFF. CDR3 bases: TGTGCCGGCAGGCTAGGGGTGACTGAAGCTTTCTTT.

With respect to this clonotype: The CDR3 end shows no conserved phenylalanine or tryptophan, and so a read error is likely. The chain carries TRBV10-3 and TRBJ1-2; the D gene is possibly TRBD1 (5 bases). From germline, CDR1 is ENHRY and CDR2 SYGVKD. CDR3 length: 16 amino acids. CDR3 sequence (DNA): TGTGCCATCAGTGACCCCACCCCACGGGGGGAATATGCCTACACCCTC. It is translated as CAISDPTPRGEYAYTL.

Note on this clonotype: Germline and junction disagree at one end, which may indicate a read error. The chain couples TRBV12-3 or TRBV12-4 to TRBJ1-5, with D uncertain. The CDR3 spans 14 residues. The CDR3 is CPSSDHHSNQPQHF. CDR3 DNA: TGTCCCAGCAGTGACCACCATAGCAATCAGCCCCAACATTTT.

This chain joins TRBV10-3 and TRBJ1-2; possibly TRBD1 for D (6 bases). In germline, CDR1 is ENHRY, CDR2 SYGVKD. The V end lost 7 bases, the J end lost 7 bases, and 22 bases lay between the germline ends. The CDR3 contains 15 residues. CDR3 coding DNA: TGTGCCATCAATGATGTGGGCGGAGGGGGTCCTGGCTACACCTTC. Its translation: CAINDVGGGGPGYTF.

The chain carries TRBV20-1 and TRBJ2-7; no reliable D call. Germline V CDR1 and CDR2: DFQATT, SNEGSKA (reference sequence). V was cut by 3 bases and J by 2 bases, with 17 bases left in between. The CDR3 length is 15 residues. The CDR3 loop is CSASGEESIPYEQYF. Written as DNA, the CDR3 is TGCAGTGCTAGCGGAGAGGAGTCGATCCCCTACGAGCAGTACTTC.

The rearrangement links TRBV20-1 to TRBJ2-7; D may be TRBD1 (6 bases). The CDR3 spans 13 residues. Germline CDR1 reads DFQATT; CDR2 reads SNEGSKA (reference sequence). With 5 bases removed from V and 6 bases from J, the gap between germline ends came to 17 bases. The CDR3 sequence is CSAGDTRGGEQYF. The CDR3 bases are TGCAGTGCTGGGGACACAAGGGGTGGCGAGCAGTACTTC.

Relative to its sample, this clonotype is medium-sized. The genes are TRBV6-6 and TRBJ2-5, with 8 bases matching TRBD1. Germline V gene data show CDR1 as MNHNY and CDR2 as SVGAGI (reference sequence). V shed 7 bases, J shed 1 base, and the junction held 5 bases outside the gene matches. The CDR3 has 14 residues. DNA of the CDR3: TGTGCCAGCACCCAGGGGGCGACCCAAGAGACCCAGTACTTC. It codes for CASTQGATQETQYF.

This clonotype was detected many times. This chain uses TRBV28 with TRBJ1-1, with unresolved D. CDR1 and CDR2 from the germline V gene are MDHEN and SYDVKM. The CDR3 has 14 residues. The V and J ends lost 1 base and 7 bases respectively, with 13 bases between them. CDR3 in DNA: TGTGCCAGCAGTTTATTAGGAGGTTTGGGTGAAGCTTTCTTT. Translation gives CASSLLGGLGEAFF.